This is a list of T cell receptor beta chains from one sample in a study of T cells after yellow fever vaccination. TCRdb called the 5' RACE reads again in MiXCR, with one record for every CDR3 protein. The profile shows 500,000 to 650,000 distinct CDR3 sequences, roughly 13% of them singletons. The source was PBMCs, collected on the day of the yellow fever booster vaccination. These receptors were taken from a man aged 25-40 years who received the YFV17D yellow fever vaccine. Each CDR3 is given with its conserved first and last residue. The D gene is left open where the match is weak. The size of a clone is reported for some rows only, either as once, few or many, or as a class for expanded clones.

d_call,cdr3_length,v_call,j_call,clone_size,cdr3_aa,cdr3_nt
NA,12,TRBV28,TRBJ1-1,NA,CAIRTTNTEAFF,TGTGCCATTAGGACAACGAACACTGAAGCTTTCTTT
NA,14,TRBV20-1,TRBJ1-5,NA,CSATSGNSNQPQHF,TGCAGTGCTACCTCTGGGAATAGCAATCAGCCCCAGCATTTT
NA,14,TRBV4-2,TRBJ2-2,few,CASSQADRSGELFF,TGTGCCAGCAGCCAAGCCGACCGTTCCGGGGAGCTGTTTTTT
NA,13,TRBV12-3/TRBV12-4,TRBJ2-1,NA,CASTSPSRREQFF,TGTGCCAGCACCTCGCCGAGCCGACGTGAGCAGTTCTTC
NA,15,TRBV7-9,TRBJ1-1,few,CASSFSDQGLTEAFF,TGTGCCAGCAGCTTTTCCGATCAGGGGCTAACTGAAGCTTTCTTT
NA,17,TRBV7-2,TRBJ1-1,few,CASSLSWALSSPVEAFF,TGTGCCAGCAGCTTATCATGGGCCCTCAGTTCCCCCGTTGAAGCTTTCTTT
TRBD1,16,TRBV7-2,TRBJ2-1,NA,CASSRDRDVAYNEQFF,TGTGCCAGCAGCAGAGACAGGGACGTCGCCTACAATGAGCAGTTCTTC
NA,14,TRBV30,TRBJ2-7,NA,CAWNLAGSSYEQYF,TGTGCCTGGAACTTGGCGGGGTCCTCCTACGAGCAGTACTTC
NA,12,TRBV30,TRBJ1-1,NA,CAWSPQDTEAFF,TGTGCCTGGAGTCCCCAGGACACTGAAGCTTTCTTT
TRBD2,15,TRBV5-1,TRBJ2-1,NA,CASSPVAGGHNEQFF,TGCGCCAGCAGCCCTGTGGCGGGAGGACACAATGAGCAGTTCTTC
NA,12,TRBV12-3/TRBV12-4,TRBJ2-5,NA,CASSSWEETQYF,TGTGCCAGCAGTTCTTGGGAAGAGACCCAGTACTTC
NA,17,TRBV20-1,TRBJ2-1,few,CSATRLPGENLYNEQFF,TGCAGTGCCACACGACTTCCTGGCGAAAACCTCTACAATGAGCAGTTCTTC
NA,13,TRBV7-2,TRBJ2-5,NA,CASSSAGLETQYF,TGTGCCAGCAGCTCGGCGGGTTTGGAGACCCAGTACTTC
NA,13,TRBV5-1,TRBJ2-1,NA,CASSARDYNEQFF,TGCGCCAGCAGCGCCCGGGACTACAATGAGCAGTTCTTC
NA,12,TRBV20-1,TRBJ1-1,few,CSASGGNTEAFF,TGCAGTGCTAGCGGGGGAAACACTGAAGCTTTCTTT
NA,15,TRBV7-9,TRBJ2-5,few,CASSPDSGNQETQYF,TGTGCCAGCAGCCCTGACAGTGGGAATCAAGAGACCCAGTACTTC
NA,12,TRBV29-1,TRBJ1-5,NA,CSKAGLPPPQHF,TGCAGCAAAGCGGGACTCCCCCCGCCCCAGCATTTT
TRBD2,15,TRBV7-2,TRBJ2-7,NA,CASSVASGSSYEQYF,TGTGCCAGCAGCGTCGCTAGCGGGAGCTCCTACGAGCAGTACTTC
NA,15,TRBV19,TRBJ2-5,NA,CASTTGVQGRETQYF,TGTGCCAGTACCACCGGGGTGCAGGGGCGAGAGACCCAGTACTTC
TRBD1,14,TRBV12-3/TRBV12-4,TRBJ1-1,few,CASRAGTANTEAFF,TGTGCCAGCAGGGCTGGGACAGCGAACACTGAAGCTTTCTTT
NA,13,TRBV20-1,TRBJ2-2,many,CSASLVRTGELFF,TGCAGTGCTAGCCTAGTGCGCACCGGGGAGCTGTTTTTT
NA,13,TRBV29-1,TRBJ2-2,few,CSVGQQNTGELFF,TGCAGCGTTGGACAGCAGAACACCGGGGAGCTGTTTTTT
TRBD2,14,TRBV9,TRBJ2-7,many,CASSLGRNSYEQYF,TGTGCCAGCAGCCTCGGGAGGAACTCCTACGAGCAGTACTTC
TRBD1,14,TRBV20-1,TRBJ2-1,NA,CSAVSGTGGGEQFF,TGCAGTGCAGTTTCCGGGACAGGGGGGGGTGAGCAGTTCTTC
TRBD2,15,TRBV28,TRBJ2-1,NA,CASSSTSGSRDELFF,TGTGCCAGCAGTTCTACTAGCGGGAGTCGGGATGAGCTGTTCTTC
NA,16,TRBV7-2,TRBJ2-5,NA,CASSLVGTSNGETRYF,TGTGCCAGCAGCTTAGTGGGAACATCAAACGGGGAGACCCGGTACTTC
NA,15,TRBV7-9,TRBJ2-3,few,CASSETLSNTDTQYF,TGTGCCAGCAGCGAGACACTCTCAAACACAGATACGCAGTATTTT
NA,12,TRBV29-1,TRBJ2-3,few,CSVESGLDTQYF,TGCAGCGTTGAATCCGGGTTGGATACGCAGTATTTT
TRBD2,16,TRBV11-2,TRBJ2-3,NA,CASSPGGKAGLITQYF,TGTGCCAGCAGCCCCGGGGGGAAAGCGGGTCTAATTACGCAGTATTTT
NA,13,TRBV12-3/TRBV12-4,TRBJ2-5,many,CASSFGGVETQYF,TGTGCCAGCAGTTTCGGTGGGGTGGAGACCCAGTACTTC
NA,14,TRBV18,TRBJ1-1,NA,CASSRGSGSTEAFF,TGTGCCAGCTCCCGTGGTTCAGGAAGCACTGAAGCTTTCTTT
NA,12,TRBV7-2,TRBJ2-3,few,CASSTEAVTQYF,TGTGCCAGCAGCACAGAGGCGGTTACGCAGTATTTT
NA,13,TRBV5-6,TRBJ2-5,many,CASSLRNGETQYF,TGTGCCAGCAGCTTAAGGAACGGGGAGACCCAGTACTTC
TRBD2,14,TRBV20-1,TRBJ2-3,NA,CSARTSGHTDTQYF,TGCAGTGCTAGAACTAGCGGGCACACAGATACGCAGTATTTT
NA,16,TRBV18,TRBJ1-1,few,CASSPPREGGSTEAFF,TGTGCCAGCTCCCCGCCTCGTGAGGGAGGGAGCACTGAAGCTTTCTTT
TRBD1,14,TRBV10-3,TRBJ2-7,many,CAIRTGTGTYEQYF,TGTGCCATCAGAACCGGGACAGGGACCTACGAGCAGTACTTC
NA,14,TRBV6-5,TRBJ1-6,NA,CASSYIGWNSPLHF,TGTGCCAGCAGTTACATCGGCTGGAATTCACCCCTCCACTTT
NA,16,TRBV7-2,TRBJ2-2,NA,CASSLQATANTGELFF,TGTGCCAGCAGCTTACAGGCCACCGCGAACACCGGGGAGCTGTTTTTT
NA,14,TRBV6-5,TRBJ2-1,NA,CASSGFTEYNEQFF,TGTGCCAGCAGCGGGTTTACGGAATACAATGAGCAGTTCTTC
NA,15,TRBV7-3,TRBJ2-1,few,CASSITREGINEQFF,TGTGCCAGCAGCATCACTAGAGAGGGGATCAATGAGCAGTTCTTC
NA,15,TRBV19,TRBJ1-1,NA,CASRLGPWMNTEAFF,TGTGCCAGTAGACTGGGACCGTGGATGAACACTGAAGCTTTCTTT
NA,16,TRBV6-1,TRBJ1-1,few,CASSEPMWSMNTEAFF,TGTGCCAGCAGTGAACCTATGTGGTCCATGAACACTGAAGCTTTCTTT
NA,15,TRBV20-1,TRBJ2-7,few,CSARRPRGNSYEQYF,TGCAGTGCTAGACGGCCGAGGGGGAACTCCTACGAGCAGTACTTC
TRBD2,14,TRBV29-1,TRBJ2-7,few,CSYRTGLAGYEQYF,TGCAGCTATCGAACGGGACTAGCTGGGTACGAGCAGTACTTC
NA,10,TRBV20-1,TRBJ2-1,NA,CSVPGNEQFF,TGCAGTGTTCCCGGGAATGAGCAGTTCTTC